Listed below are T cell receptor beta chains from one sample, sequenced in a study of T cells after yellow fever vaccination. TCRdb re-called the 5' RACE reads through MiXCR, storing one row per CDR3 protein. The sample includes about 310,000 distinct CDR3 sequences, 3.6% of them seen just once. The sample was PBMCs, taken on the day of the yellow fever booster vaccination. These receptors came from a man between 18 and 35 years old who received the YFV17D yellow fever vaccine. CDR3s include the opening cysteine and the closing phenylalanine or tryptophan. The D gene is left open where the match is weak. The size field is filled for only some rows; it gives once, few, many or a size class.

j_call | clone_size | d_call | v_call | cdr3_length | cdr3_aa | cdr3_nt
TRBJ2-5 | many | . | TRBV5-1 | 16 | CASSLAGQPTKETQYF | TGCGCCAGCAGCTTAGCGGGACAGCCTACCAAAGAGACCCAGTACTTC
TRBJ1-4 | . | TRBD1 | TRBV4-2 | 16 | CASSQGSGTVNEKLFF | TGTGCCAGCAGCCAAGGCTCCGGGACAGTTAATGAAAAACTGTTTTTT
TRBJ2-2 | . | . | TRBV20-1 | 13 | CSARGSGNWELFF | TGCAGTGCCCGGGGGTCGGGGAACTGGGAGCTGTTTTTT
TRBJ2-7 | . | . | TRBV27 | 12 | CATRNNRYEQYF | TGTGCCACTCGCAATAATCGCTACGAGCAGTACTTC
TRBJ2-1 | . | . | TRBV19 | 13 | CASSLGTFNEQFF | TGTGCCAGTAGCCTGGGGACCTTCAATGAGCAGTTCTTC
TRBJ2-7 | . | . | TRBV29-1 | 15 | CSVEDPLAGPLEQYF | TGCAGCGTTGAAGATCCCCTCGCAGGCCCCCTGGAGCAGTACTTC
TRBJ2-1 | many | . | TRBV29-1 | 13 | CSARGLFYNEQFF | TGCAGCGCCAGGGGACTCTTCTACAATGAGCAGTTCTTC
TRBJ2-5 | many | . | TRBV7-2 | 16 | CASSLGGTSRRETQYF | TGTGCCAGCAGCTTAGGTGGGACATCGAGGAGGGAGACCCAGTACTTC
TRBJ1-1 | . | TRBD1 | TRBV9 | 14 | CASSADRGNTEAFF | TGTGCCAGCAGCGCTGACAGGGGGAACACTGAAGCTTTCTTT
TRBJ2-2 | many | . | TRBV20-1 | 16 | CSAGEGGGANTGELFF | TGCAGTGCCGGAGAGGGAGGTGGAGCGAACACCGGGGAGCTGTTTTTT
TRBJ1-5 | many | TRBD1 | TRBV20-1 | 15 | CSADDRDRGYQPQHF | TGCAGTGCCGACGACCGGGACAGGGGCTATCAGCCCCAGCATTTT
TRBJ1-1 | many | . | TRBV7-3 | 14 | CASSFGGDNTEAFF | TGTGCCAGCAGCTTCGGAGGGGACAACACTGAAGCTTTCTTT
TRBJ2-3 | few | . | TRBV6-2/TRBV6-3 | 16 | CASSYSRGKSTDTQYF | TGTGCCAGCAGTTACTCGAGAGGGAAAAGCACAGATACGCAGTATTTT
TRBJ1-1 | many | . | TRBV12-3/TRBV12-4 | 13 | CAGTTQENTEAFF | TGTGCCGGCACGACACAGGAGAACACTGAAGCTTTCTTT
TRBJ2-1 | . | . | TRBV7-9 | 14 | CASSPAAGHNEQFF | TGTGCCAGCAGCCCAGCGGCGGGGCACAATGAGCAGTTCTTC
TRBJ1-2 | many | TRBD1 | TRBV20-1 | 11 | CSARGQGDDTF | TGCAGTGCTAGAGGACAGGGGGATGACACCTTC
TRBJ1-2 | few | . | TRBV7-9 | 15 | CASSLLDTSVYGYTF | TGTGCCAGCAGCTTACTGGACACCTCGGTCTATGGCTACACCTTC
TRBJ1-4 | few | . | TRBV10-3 | 14 | CAISERGTNEKLFF | TGTGCCATCAGTGAGCGAGGGACTAATGAAAAACTGTTTTTT
TRBJ2-1 | . | TRBD2 | TRBV9 | 13 | CASNGGAPNEQFF | TGTGCCAGCAACGGGGGGGCTCCCAATGAGCAGTTCTTC
TRBJ1-5 | few | . | TRBV11-2 | 14 | CASSPSSGVQPQHF | TGTGCCAGCAGCCCATCGTCGGGGGTGCAGCCCCAGCATTTT
TRBJ2-3 | many | TRBD1 | TRBV7-8 | 14 | CAIGGQAPSDTQYF | TGTGCCATAGGGGGACAGGCCCCCAGCGATACGCAGTATTTT
TRBJ1-2 | . | . | TRBV19 | 15 | CASSIRGDPPYGYTF | TGTGCCAGTAGTATAAGGGGGGATCCCCCCTATGGCTACACCTTC
TRBJ2-1 | many | TRBD2 | TRBV5-1 | 15 | CASSPESGGNNEQFF | TGCGCCAGCAGCCCGGAGAGCGGGGGGAACAATGAGCAGTTCTTC
TRBJ2-1 | . | TRBD2 | TRBV10-3 | 14 | CAISASGGDGEQFF | TGTGCCATCAGTGCTAGCGGGGGAGACGGTGAGCAGTTCTTC
TRBJ1-2 | many | TRBD1 | TRBV7-9 | 13 | CASSEQGPYGYTF | TGTGCCAGCAGCGAACAGGGGCCCTATGGCTACACCTTC
TRBJ2-1 | few | TRBD1 | TRBV6-5 | 14 | CASSSGDRYNEQFF | TGTGCCAGCAGTTCCGGGGACAGGTACAATGAGCAGTTCTTC
TRBJ1-1 | many | . | TRBV4-1 | 14 | CASSQGGGGTEAFF | TGCGCCAGCAGCCAGGGAGGGGGTGGCACTGAAGCTTTCTTT
TRBJ1-2 | many | . | TRBV5-5 | 14 | CASSLVWTSYGYTF | TGTGCCAGCAGCTTAGTTTGGACGAGCTATGGCTACACCTTC
TRBJ1-4 | few | . | TRBV5-1 | 16 | CASSRPGGTTNEKLFF | TGCGCCAGCAGCCGACCCGGAGGTACAACTAATGAAAAACTGTTTTTT
TRBJ1-6 | few | TRBD1 | TRBV6-6 | 13 | CATKDRGNSPLHF | TGTGCCACCAAGGACAGGGGAAATTCACCCCTCCACTTT
TRBJ2-1 | many | TRBD2 | TRBV6-2/TRBV6-3 | 17 | CASSYTTSGSSYNEQFF | TGTGCCAGCAGTTACACCACTAGCGGGAGCTCCTACAATGAGCAGTTCTTC
TRBJ1-1 | . | TRBD1 | TRBV11-1 | 15 | CASSPRQGGYTEAFF | TGTGCCAGCAGCCCGCGACAGGGGGGTTACACTGAAGCTTTCTTT
TRBJ2-3 | many | . | TRBV19 | 16 | CASSMRGSLGTDTQYF | TGTGCCAGTAGTATGCGTGGGTCTTTGGGCACAGATACGCAGTATTTT
TRBJ1-2 | . | . | TRBV6-2/TRBV6-3 | 13 | CASKYGLEYGYTF | TGTGCCAGCAAATACGGGCTAGAATATGGCTACACCTTC
TRBJ2-7 | many | TRBD2 | TRBV7-8 | 17 | CASSTLGLGGSSYEQYF | TGTGCCAGCAGCACCCTTGGTTTGGGGGGGAGCTCCTACGAGCAGTACTTC
TRBJ1-2 | . | TRBD1 | TRBV19 | 15 | CASKRGGQVFYGYTF | TGTGCCAGTAAAAGAGGGGGACAGGTGTTCTATGGCTACACCTTC
TRBJ2-3 | few | . | TRBV27 | 15 | CASSLSVAATDTQYF | TGTGCCAGCAGTTTATCGGTAGCTGCCACAGATACGCAGTATTTT
TRBJ1-1 | few | . | TRBV5-1 | 16 | CASSPLLGQFYPEAFF | TGCGCCAGCAGCCCCCTACTGGGACAATTCTACCCTGAAGCTTTCTTT
TRBJ1-2 | . | . | TRBV18 | 13 | CASSPGAHYGYTF | TGTGCCAGCTCACCCGGGGCCCACTATGGCTACACCTTC
TRBJ2-1 | many | TRBD2 | TRBV12-3/TRBV12-4 | 15 | CASSLRTSGENEQFF | TGTGCCAGCAGTTTACGGACTAGCGGGGAGAATGAGCAGTTCTTC
TRBJ2-1 | many | TRBD1 | TRBV6-2/TRBV6-3 | 16 | CASNSVGDSPMDEQFF | TGTGCCAGCAACAGCGTGGGGGACAGCCCAATGGATGAGCAGTTCTTC
TRBJ1-6 | . | . | TRBV7-2 | 13 | CASGNLYNSPLHF | TGTGCCAGCGGTAATCTTTATAATTCACCCCTCCACTTT
TRBJ2-1 | many | TRBD1 | TRBV20-1 | 17 | CSAHNWGRGQGEDEQFF | TGCAGTGCCCATAACTGGGGTCGGGGACAGGGGGAAGATGAGCAGTTCTTC
TRBJ1-1 | few | . | TRBV5-6 | 12 | CASSLGTSEAFF | TGTGCCAGCAGCTTGGGGACAAGTGAAGCTTTCTTT
TRBJ2-1 | many | TRBD1 | TRBV24-1 | 14 | CATSDFGQGDEQFF | TGTGCCACCAGTGATTTTGGGCAGGGGGATGAGCAGTTCTTC
TRBJ2-7 | . | . | TRBV20-1 | 11 | CSARRGGEQYF | TGCAGTGCTAGACGCGGCGGCGAGCAGTACTTC
TRBJ2-1 | many | TRBD1 | TRBV7-2 | 16 | CASRSAGTGSYNEQFF | TGTGCCAGCCGTTCCGCCGGGACAGGGTCTTACAATGAGCAGTTCTTC
TRBJ1-6 | few | . | TRBV5-6 | 15 | CASSLGGRRNSPLHF | TGTGCCAGCAGCTTAGGAGGCAGGAGAAATTCACCCCTCCACTTT
TRBJ1-1 | . | TRBD1 | TRBV11-2 | 13 | CASTHRGDTEAFF | TGTGCCAGCACCCACAGGGGCGACACTGAAGCTTTCTTT
TRBJ2-5 | many | TRBD2 | TRBV27 | 16 | CASSPAGVRIQETQYF | TGTGCCAGCAGCCCGGCGGGGGTAAGAATCCAAGAGACCCAGTACTTC
TRBJ2-1 | many | . | TRBV4-3 | 12 | CASSRTQGSQFF | TGCGCCAGCAGTCGGACCCAGGGATCGCAGTTCTTC
TRBJ2-3 | . | . | TRBV25-1 | 13 | CASSFGGPSTQYF | TGTGCCAGCAGCTTTGGAGGCCCAAGTACGCAGTATTTT
TRBJ2-3 | many | TRBD1 | TRBV6-6 | 15 | CASSYPGQGINTQYF | TGTGCCAGCAGTTACCCGGGACAGGGCATTAATACGCAGTATTTT
TRBJ2-7 | few | TRBD1 | TRBV27 | 13 | CASSYRGLDEQYF | TGTGCCAGCAGCTACAGGGGGCTCGACGAGCAGTACTTC
TRBJ2-3 | . | TRBD2 | TRBV4-3 | 16 | CASSQGSGGGRDTQYF | TGCGCCAGCAGCCAGGGTAGCGGGGGGGGGAGAGATACGCAGTATTTT
TRBJ1-1 | few | . | TRBV28 | 12 | CASSLWGGEAFF | TGTGCCAGCAGTTTATGGGGAGGGGAAGCTTTCTTT
TRBJ2-3 | few | . | TRBV18 | 14 | CASSPTGKQDTQYF | TGTGCCAGCTCACCCACCGGAAAACAAGATACGCAGTATTTT
TRBJ1-1 | many | . | TRBV5-4 | 12 | CASRAETSEAFF | TGTGCCAGCAGGGCTGAGACCTCTGAAGCTTTCTTT
TRBJ2-3 | many | TRBD1 | TRBV7-2 | 15 | CASSPRTGARGTQYF | TGTGCCAGCAGCCCCCGGACAGGGGCGAGGGGTACGCAGTATTTT